The 6 T cell receptor beta chains below were found in one sample sequenced in a study of molecular identifiers for immune sequencing clone quantification. In TCRdb, the PCR reads were re-called with MiXCR into one record per CDR3 protein. This sample has 490,000 or so distinct CDR3 sequences, with under 30% found just once. The specimen sequenced was naive CD8+ T cells from blood, with Jurkat cell RNA spiked in. The subset: FACS-sorted CD8+CD4-CCR7+CD45RA+ naive T cells. The receptors stem from a human donor in good health. Some libraries in this study had Jurkat cell RNA spiked in.

This clonotype was seen more than once but under ten times. This chain connects TRBV12-3 or TRBV12-4 to TRBJ2-5; D tentatively reads TRBD1 or TRBD2 (6 bases each). This CDR3 comprises 16 residues. Trimming took 0 bases from V and 1 from J, leaving 12 bases between them. In DNA, the CDR3 is TGTGCCAGCAGTTTAGCGTTTACGGGGGCCCAAGAGACCCAGTACTTC. Encoded protein: CASSLAFTGAQETQYF.

This clonotype has just a few counts. The chain has TRBV2 and TRBJ2-3; tentatively, D is TRBD1 (5 bases). CDR3 size: 20 residues. With 7 bases removed from V and 3 bases from J, the gap between germline ends came to 32 bases. CDR1 and CDR2 (germline): SNHLY, FYNNEI. The CDR3 sequence is CASTLLRTLERGQDTDTQYF. The CDR3 DNA sequence: TGTGCCAGCACGCTCCTAAGGACCTTAGAAAGGGGCCAGGATACAGATACGCAGTATTTT.

The chain links TRBV4-1 to TRBJ2-5; 14 nucleotides agree with TRBD2. The CDR3 has 18 amino acids. V gave up 0 bases and J gave up 5 bases; unmatched junction bases: 8. Germline V gives CDR1 MGHRA, CDR2 YSYEKL. The CDR3 region is CASSQEEGTSGRDETQYF. Here the CDR3 DNA reads TGCGCCAGCAGCCAAGAAGAGGGGACTAGCGGGAGAGATGAGACCCAGTACTTC.

The rearrangement joins TRBV20-1 to TRBJ2-5; 7 bases map to TRBD2. This CDR3 comprises 17 residues. After removal of 5 bases from V and 3 bases from J, the junction contained 18 bases not matched to a gene. From germline, CDR1 is DFQATT and CDR2 SNEGSKA (reference sequence). The CDR3 DNA reads TGCAGTGCTTCAAGCTGGGAAGCGGGACTGGGTAAAGAGACCCAGTACTTC. This gives the protein CSASSWEAGLGKETQYF.

The chain's CDR3 is CASSQEDRVQSPLHF. For the CDR3, the DNA is TGCGCCAGCAGCCAAGAGGACAGGGTCCAGTCACCCCTCCACTTT. This chain uses TRBV4-3 with TRBJ1-6; 8 bases are a match to TRBD1. The CDR3 consists of 15 residues. Germline assignment: CDR1 LGHNA and CDR2 YSLEER. Trimming at V came to 0 bases and at J to 10 bases, leaving 5 bases not matched to a gene.

This clonotype was detected many times. The gene calls are TRBV5-4 and TRBJ2-7; D perhaps matches TRBD2 (6 bases). Trimming pared 2 bases from V and 0 bases from J, leaving 12 bases between. This CDR3 has 15 amino acids. The germline V gene encodes CDR1 SGHNT and CDR2 YYREEE (reference sequence). The CDR3 DNA reads as TGTGCCAGCAGCTTAATGACCGGGAGCTCCTACGAGCAGTACTTC. Encoded protein: CASSLMTGSSYEQYF. Filled out from reference TRBV5-4 and TRBJ2-7, the complete variable domain reads ETGVTQSPTHLIKTRGQQVTLRCSSQSGHNTVSWYQQALGQGPQFIFQYYREEENGRGNFPPRFSGLQFPNYSSELNVNALELDDSALYLCASSLMTGSSYEQYFGPGTRLTVT.